The clone carrying this T cell receptor (beta chain) occurred many times. No antigen is known for it. The entry originates in a study of T-cell memory formation after mild COVID-19. Across the study: TCR clusters were mostly donor specific. Overall study results and limits: Clones that got smaller from day 15 to 85 had even CD4/CD8, while clones growing later tipped toward CD4+. Contracting CD8+ clones were enriched in EMRA, CD4+ mainly in CM and EM.

This CDR3 is built from 14 residues. The ends lost 4 bases at V and 2 bases at J; junction bases unmatched: 3. Germline V gene sequence: CDR1 SGHRS, CDR2 YFSETQ. TCR alpha and TCR beta cDNA libraries with sample barcodes and UMIs came from 5'RACE using constant-segment primers. A single record per CDR3 protein comes from TCRdb applying MiXCR to the 5' RACE reads. The sample consists of hundreds of thousands of distinct CDR3 sequences, roughly 17% of them appearing once. What was sequenced was PBMCs or a T cell subset sorted from them (not recorded which). This clonotype was sampled from an adult woman who had mild COVID-19 (a few samples of this study predate the infection). Cell type and time point are not known. The rearrangement joins TRBV5-1 to TRBJ2-5; 9 nucleotides line up with TRBD1. The CDR3 nucleotides read TGCGCCAGCAGCACCGGACAGGGGCAAGAGACCCAGTACTTC. Amino acids: CASSTGQGQETQYF.